This T cell receptor beta chain stems from a study of blood T cell repertoires in COVID-19. The assay was immunoSEQ multiplex PCR, and TCRdb's table has in-frame clones only and misses some. This table holds over 55,000 clones, approximately 80% found once. Trimming stripped 7 bases from V and 7 bases from J, with 13 bases between. Germline V gene sequence: CDR1 SQVTM, CDR2 ANQGSEA. The length of the CDR3 is 12 residues. The source is a human donor in a cohort sampled during active COVID-19. The sequencing input was peripheral blood. The V and J genes are TRBV29-1 and TRBJ1-4; D is possibly TRBD1 (6 bases). As DNA, the CDR3 is TGCAGCGCTGGGGGGGGCGGTGAAAAACTGTTTTTT. Translation gives CSAGGGGEKLFF. Using reference TRBV29-1 and TRBJ1-4 for the parts outside the CDR3, the full variable domain is SAVISQKPSRDICQRGTSLTIQCQVDSQVTMMFWYRQQPGQSLTLIATANQGSEATYESGFVIDKFPISRPNLTFSTLTVSNMSPEDSSIYLCSAGGGGEKLFFGSGTQLSVL.